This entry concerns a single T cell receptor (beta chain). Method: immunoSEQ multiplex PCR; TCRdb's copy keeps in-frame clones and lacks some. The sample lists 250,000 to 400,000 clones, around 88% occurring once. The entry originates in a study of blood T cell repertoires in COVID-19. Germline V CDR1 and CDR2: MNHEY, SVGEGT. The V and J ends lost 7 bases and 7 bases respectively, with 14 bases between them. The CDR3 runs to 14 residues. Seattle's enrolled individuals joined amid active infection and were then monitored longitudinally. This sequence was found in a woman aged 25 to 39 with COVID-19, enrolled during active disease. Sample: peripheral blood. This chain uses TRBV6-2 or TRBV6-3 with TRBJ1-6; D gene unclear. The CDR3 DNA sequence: TGTGCCAGCACCCCGCCCGAGCCGAATTCACCCCTCCACTTT. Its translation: CASTPPEPNSPLHF.